These 30 T cell receptor beta chains came from one sample sequenced in a study of shared clonotypes between healthy human individuals. The data were produced by immunoSEQ multiplex PCR, yet TCRdb's version contains in-frame clones alone and is incomplete. The sample includes 550,000 to 650,000 clones, around 96% of them seen just once. Naive CD8 cells lacked CD45RO, underwent positive selection for CCR7 and left out terminally differentiated effector memory CD45RA+ cells. The specimen was naive CD8+ T cells sorted from blood. Source of these receptors: a woman aged 30 to 39 in good health.

The genes are TRBV27 and TRBJ2-3; D is undetermined. V lost 4 bases and J 3 bases, leaving 17 bases between the germline ends. Germline V gene lookup returns CDR1 MNHEY and CDR2 SMNVEV (reference sequence). There are 16 residues in the CDR3. CDR3 bases: TGTGCCAGCAGTTCCAGACTGCATCTAGGGACAGATACGCAGTATTTT. It specifies CASSSRLHLGTDTQYF.

The CDR3 loop is CASSLSGGFAEAFF. As DNA, the CDR3 is TGTGCCAGCAGCTTGAGTGGGGGTTTCGCTGAAGCTTTCTTT. The genes are TRBV5-4 and TRBJ1-1; weak D call: TRBD1 (5 bases). Germline assignment: CDR1 SGHNT and CDR2 YYREEE (reference sequence). V lost 1 base, J lost 6 bases, and 13 bases lay in between. This CDR3 spans 14 amino acids.

The chain recombines TRBV28 with TRBJ2-1, with TRBD2 matching over 10 bases. Trimming took 2 bases from V and 4 from J; bases not matched to a gene: 5. Germline V lookup: CDR1 MDHEN, CDR2 SYDVKM. The length of the CDR3 is 16 residues. The DNA of the CDR3 is TGTGCCAGCAGTTTAGGCAGCGGGAGGGCTTACAATGAGCAGTTCTTC. It specifies CASSLGSGRAYNEQFF.

This clone was detected only once. The CDR3 is CASSGTGTGFDSYTF. In DNA, the CDR3 is TGTGCCAGCAGCGGGACAGGGACTGGTTTCGATTCCTACACCTTC. The rearrangement uses TRBV9 and TRBJ1-2, with 8 positions matching TRBD1. Trimming removed 3 bases from V and 10 bases from J; junction bases left unmatched: 14. The CDR3 runs to 15 residues. From germline, CDR1 is SGDLS and CDR2 YYNGEE.

This chain connects TRBV28 to TRBJ2-7, with 9 bases lining up with TRBD1. Germline V CDR1 and CDR2: MDHEN, SYDVKM. V trimming: 5 bases; J trimming: 3 bases; junction bases outside the gene matches: 5. CDR3 length: 14 residues. Written as DNA, the CDR3 is TGTGCCAGCAGTACACAGGGGGCCTTCTACGAGCAGTACTTC. Its translation: CASSTQGAFYEQYF.

This chain connects TRBV13 to TRBJ2-7, with 8 bases fitting TRBD2. The V gene's germline CDR1 is PRHDT and CDR2 FYEKMQ (reference sequence). Trimming took 4 bases from V and 0 from J; bases not matched to a gene: 8. The CDR3 runs to 16 residues. The CDR3 is CASSSQGREVSYEQYF. The CDR3 bases are TGTGCCAGCAGCTCCCAGGGGCGGGAGGTCTCCTACGAGCAGTACTTC. Filled out from reference TRBV13 and TRBJ2-7, the complete variable domain reads AAGVIQSPRHLIKEKRETATLKCYPIPRHDTVYWYQQGPGQDPQFLISFYEKMQSDKGSIPDRFSAQQFSDYHSELNMSSLELGDSALYFCASSSQGREVSYEQYFGPGTRLTVT.

The chain employs TRBV28 and TRBJ2-4; D call uncertain. The CDR3 runs 12 residues. With 8 bases removed from V and 13 bases from J, the gap between germline ends came to 18 bases. Germline V lookup: CDR1 MDHEN, CDR2 SYDVKM. The chain's CDR3 is CASGSQPPVQYF. In DNA form, the CDR3 reads TGTGCCAGCGGATCGCAGCCCCCGGTCCAGTACTTC.

The rearrangement uses TRBV27 and TRBJ2-7; D is perhaps TRBD2 (6 bases). V was cut by 8 bases and J by 2 bases, with 13 bases left in between. CDR3 length equals 13 residues. The germline V gene has CDR1 MNHEY and CDR2 SMNVEV (reference sequence). The CDR3 bases are TGTGCCAGCGGTCCCGGGACTCCCTACGAGCAGTACTTC. It translates to CASGPGTPYEQYF.

The chain combines TRBV5-1 with TRBJ2-7, with 9 bases fitting TRBD1. Trimming at V came to 5 bases and at J to 2 bases, leaving 8 bases not matched to a gene. The CDR3 is made up of 15 amino acids. Germline loops: CDR1 SGHRS, CDR2 YFSETQ. Here the CDR3 DNA reads TGCGCCAGCAGATCCGGGACAGGGACCGCCTACGAGCAGTACTTC. Its translation: CASRSGTGTAYEQYF.

This clone has more than one count but fewer than ten. Different DNA sequences within this sample yield the same CDR3. The chain is built from TRBV5-1 and TRBJ2-7; D gene unclear. The CDR3 is made up of 13 amino acids. V was trimmed by 0 bases and J by 1 base, leaving 5 bases between them. Germline values: CDR1 SGHRS, CDR2 YFSETQ. In DNA form, the CDR3 reads TGCGCCAGCAGCTTGGGTAGGTCCTACGAGCAGTACTTC. This sequence encodes CASSLGRSYEQYF.

The chain joins TRBV27 to TRBJ1-1, with a tentative D call TRBD1 (6 bases). Germline CDR1 and CDR2: MNHEY and SMNVEV (reference sequence). This CDR3 region has 14 residues. Deletions cut 5 bases from V and 1 base from J, with 11 bases between. In nucleotides, the CDR3 is TGTGCCAGCAGTCCACAGGGTGCGAACACTGAAGCTTTCTTT. It translates to CASSPQGANTEAFF.

The genes are TRBV9 and TRBJ2-2, with TRBD1 matching over 7 bases. The V gene's germline CDR1 is SGDLS and CDR2 YYNGEE. After removal of 2 bases from V and 4 bases from J, the junction contained 11 bases not matched to a gene. The CDR3 is made up of 17 amino acids. This CDR3 is CASSVLSNRGSTGELFF. CDR3 sequence (DNA): TGTGCCAGCAGCGTCCTAAGCAACAGGGGTTCCACCGGGGAGCTGTTTTTT. The whole variable domain, filled in from reference TRBV9 and TRBJ2-2, reads DSGVTQTPKHLITATGQRVTLRCSPRSGDLSVYWYQQSLDQGLQFLIQYYNGEERAKGNILERFSAQQFPDLHSELNLSSLELGDSALYFCASSVLSNRGSTGELFFGEGSRLTVL.

The chain is built from TRBV27 and TRBJ1-5; tentatively, D is TRBD1 (6 bases). V lost 6 bases and J lost 2, with 8 bases in between. Germline assignment: CDR1 MNHEY and CDR2 SMNVEV (reference sequence). The CDR3 length is 13 residues. This CDR3 is CASRGGGNQPQHF. CDR3 bases: TGTGCCAGCAGAGGGGGTGGCAATCAGCCCCAGCATTTT.

This clone was seen once. Other DNA sequences from this sample encode an identical CDR3 as well. The CDR3 DNA sequence: TGCGCCAGCAGCTTGGCGGGTGGGAACACTGAAGCTTTCTTT. Residues: CASSLAGGNTEAFF. The rearrangement uses TRBV5-1 and TRBJ1-1, with D unresolved. V lost 0 bases to trimming and J lost 1 base, with 7 bases between them. The CDR3 totals 14 residues. Germline loops: CDR1 SGHRS, CDR2 YFSETQ.

CDR3 nucleotide sequence: TGTGCCAGCAGTTTTGTTGGGGGGCATGGCTACACCTTC. Translating it yields CASSFVGGHGYTF. The chain couples TRBV27 to TRBJ1-2; a weak D match, TRBD1 (6 bases). This CDR3 comprises 13 residues. V lost 3 bases to trimming and J lost 6 bases, with 11 bases between them. CDR1 is MNHEY, CDR2 SMNVEV, per germline (reference sequence).

The chain employs TRBV10-2 and TRBJ1-1; D not resolved. Trimming removed 3 bases from V and 4 bases from J, with 12 bases in between. There are 14 residues in the CDR3. Germline CDR1 WSHSY, CDR2 SAAADI. The CDR3 nucleotides are TGCGCCAGCAGTGAAAGCGAAAGGGCCACTGAAGCTTTCTTT. Translated: CASSESERATEAFF.

The chain couples TRBV27 to TRBJ2-1, with no clear D. The CDR3 runs 15 residues. The germline CDR1 and CDR2 sequences are MNHEY and SMNVEV (reference sequence). V gave up 2 bases and J gave up 0 bases, with 8 bases separating them. The CDR3: CASSLIRSSYNEQFF. CDR3 bases: TGTGCCAGCAGTTTAATCCGTAGCTCCTACAATGAGCAGTTCTTC.

The chain joins TRBV7-8 to TRBJ2-7; tentatively, D is TRBD1 (6 bases). This CDR3 is 15 amino acids long. In germline, CDR1 is SGHVS, CDR2 FQNEAQ. Trimming stripped 2 bases from V and 0 bases from J, with 11 bases between. The CDR3 coding sequence is TGTGCCAGCAGCTTATCACAGGGTAGCTCCTACGAGCAGTACTTC. This translates into CASSLSQGSSYEQYF.

The genes are TRBV2 and TRBJ2-7; 7 bases agree with TRBD1. The germline V gene encodes CDR1 SNHLY and CDR2 FYNNEI. V shed 6 bases and J 3 bases; nucleotides not matched to a gene: 5. CDR3 length equals 13 residues. The CDR3 DNA reads as TGTGCCAGCAGGGCCGGACAGGACTACGAGCAGTACTTC. As protein: CASRAGQDYEQYF.

The chain recombines TRBV27 with TRBJ2-1; a weak D match, TRBD1 (6 bases). The CDR3 loop spans 16 amino acids. V was shortened by 2 bases and J by 0 bases, with 11 bases between the two germline ends. CDR1 and CDR2 (germline): MNHEY, SMNVEV (reference sequence). CDR3 DNA: TGTGCCAGCAGTTTAGATGGGGGCTTCTCCTACAATGAGCAGTTCTTC. This translates into CASSLDGGFSYNEQFF.

V gene TRBV27 combines with J gene TRBJ1-4, with 7 bases matching TRBD1. Losses at the gene ends were 8 bases for V and 0 bases for J; bases not matched to a gene: 6. CDR1 is MNHEY, CDR2 SMNVEV, per germline (reference sequence). The CDR3 is made up of 15 amino acids. CDR3 sequence: CASGQGVATNEKLFF. The CDR3 DNA sequence: TGTGCCAGCGGCCAGGGGGTTGCAACTAATGAAAAACTGTTTTTT.

Regarding this clone: Sequence at one end of the junction differs from germline and may be a read error. The chain joins TRBV10-3 to TRBJ2-3, with 8 bases lining up with TRBD2. Germline V CDR1 and CDR2: ENHRY, SYGVKD. This CDR3 region has 14 residues. CDR3 DNA: TGTGCCGTCAGGGGACTAGAGGGCACAGATACGCAGTATTTT. Amino acid sequence: CAVRGLEGTDTQYF.

The chain recombines TRBV29-1 with TRBJ2-7; 12 nucleotides align to TRBD2. Germline CDR1 SQVTM, CDR2 ANQGSEA. The CDR3 is 15 residues long. The ends lost 4 bases at V and 4 bases at J; junction bases unmatched: 8. DNA of the CDR3: TGCAGCGTTGGGCTAGCGGGAGGGCGTGGGTACGAGCAGTACTTC. This codes for CSVGLAGGRGYEQYF.

This chain joins TRBV4-1 and TRBJ1-5; no reliable D call. CDR3 length equals 15 residues. The germline V and J ends were trimmed by 3 bases and 5 bases, with 14 bases remaining between them. Germline loops: CDR1 MGHRA, CDR2 YSYEKL. CDR3 bases: TGCGCCAGCAGCCACCTCATTGAGGGTGATCAGCCCCAGCATTTT. This codes for CASSHLIEGDQPQHF.

This chain joins TRBV4-1 and TRBJ2-2; 12 positions agree with TRBD2. Trimming took 2 bases from V and 2 from J; bases not matched to a gene: 3. This CDR3 contains 17 residues. Per germline, CDR1 MGHRA and CDR2 YSYEKL. CDR3 protein: CASSQPSGRGNTGELFF. In nucleotides, the CDR3 is TGCGCCAGCAGCCAACCTAGCGGGAGGGGAAACACCGGGGAGCTGTTTTTT.

The chain joins TRBV2 to TRBJ1-2; TRBD1 matches at 7 bases. The CDR3 runs to 12 residues. Trimming at V came to 7 bases and at J to 5 bases, leaving 4 bases not matched to a gene. From germline, CDR1 is SNHLY and CDR2 FYNNEI. This CDR3 reads CASILQGYGYTF. The CDR3 DNA reads TGTGCCAGCATCTTACAGGGGTATGGCTACACCTTC.

The sample holds one count of this clone. This sequence joins TRBV4-1 and TRBJ2-5; 13 positions match TRBD2. The CDR3 has 16 amino acids. V lost 4 bases and J lost 5; bases outside the gene matches: 7. CDR1 MGHRA and CDR2 YSYEKL come from the germline V gene. The CDR3 DNA follows: TGCGCCAGCAGCCCAGGACTAGCGGGAGTAAAGGAGACCCAGTACTTC. Translated: CASSPGLAGVKETQYF.

This clone is a singleton in its sample. The chain recombines TRBV28 with TRBJ1-4; TRBD1 might be the D (5 bases). V was pared by 8 bases and J by 6 bases, with 22 bases between. The CDR3 spans 16 residues. Germline CDR1 MDHEN, CDR2 SYDVKM. CDR3 nucleotides: TGTGCCAGCGGAAGAACCAGGGTTACGGCGCATGAAAAACTGTTTTTT. This gives the protein CASGRTRVTAHEKLFF.

The chain uses TRBV6-1 and TRBJ1-1; D is undetermined. The V end lost 7 bases, the J end lost 0 bases, and 9 bases lay between the germline ends. The CDR3 extends over 13 amino acids. Looked up from germline, CDR1 is MNHNS and CDR2 is SASEGT. CDR3 DNA: TGTGCCAGCAAGCTGACGGTGAACACTGAAGCTTTCTTT. Its translation: CASKLTVNTEAFF.

To note about this clone: The same CDR3 is also encoded by other DNA sequences in this sample. This sequence joins TRBV19 and TRBJ2-7; D is ambiguous. There are 11 residues in the CDR3. Trimming stripped 5 bases from V and 2 bases from J, with 4 bases between. Germline assignment: CDR1 LNHDA and CDR2 SQIVND (reference sequence). The CDR3 region has the DNA TGTGCCAGTAGTTCCCCCTACGAGCAGTACTTC. Amino acid sequence: CASSSPYEQYF.